The 12 T cell receptor beta chains below all came from one sample that was sequenced in a study of T cells in Graves' hyperthyroidism and ophthalmopathy. The TCR beta CDR3 regions underwent amplification using RNA transcripts as the source. The TCR CDR3 first-round RT-PCR relied on the HTBI primer set. Each CDR3 protein gets one entry after TCRdb re-called the multiplex PCR reads with MiXCR. Of hundreds of thousands of distinct CDR3 sequences in the sample, around 21% are singletons; the top ten hold about 34%. What was sequenced was blood. The receptors come from a man under 40 with Graves' ophthalmopathy.

The V and J genes are TRBV19 and TRBJ1-5; 7 bases line up with TRBD1. This CDR3 has 15 residues. The germline gives CDR1 LNHDA, CDR2 SQIVND (reference sequence). The V gene end was trimmed by 5 bases and the J gene end by 3 bases; junction bases not matched to a gene: 7. The CDR3 nucleotides are TGTGCCAGTAGTTCAGGGGGTTTTCACAATCAGCCCCAGCATTTT. Protein sequence: CASSSGGFHNQPQHF.

This chain connects TRBV30 to TRBJ2-7; 7 bases line up with TRBD2. This CDR3 contains 13 residues. CDR1 and CDR2 from the germline V gene are GTSNPN and SVGIG (reference sequence). The ends lost 0 bases at V and 4 bases at J; junction bases unmatched: 3. The CDR3 loop reads CAWSVEAGYEQYF. The CDR3 region has the DNA TGTGCCTGGAGTGTAGAAGCGGGATACGAGCAGTACTTC.

The chain uses TRBV4-3 and TRBJ2-5; D not certain. The CDR3 is made up of 15 amino acids. V lost 3 bases to trimming and J lost 2 bases, with 13 bases between them. Per the germline V gene, CDR1 is LGHNA and CDR2 is YSLEER. This CDR3 is CASSHSVAGQETQYF. The CDR3 bases are TGCGCCAGCAGCCATTCCGTGGCAGGACAAGAGACCCAGTACTTC.

J is TRBJ1-1 and V is TRBV9; D is ambiguous. The CDR3 sequence is 12 residues long. Per germline, CDR1 SGDLS and CDR2 YYNGEE. V dropped 4 bases and J dropped 6 bases, with 10 bases sitting between them. Here the CDR3 reads CASSPPVAEAFF. The DNA of the CDR3 is TGTGCCAGCAGCCCCCCAGTAGCTGAAGCTTTCTTT.

This chain joins TRBV7-2 and TRBJ2-7, with D possibly matching TRBD1 (6 bases). Germline CDR1 reads SGHTA; CDR2 reads FQGNSA. The CDR3 length is 14 residues. Trimming took 2 bases from V and 3 from J, leaving 11 bases between them. CDR3 coding DNA: TGTGCCAGCAGCTTACCCCCGACAGGCTACGAGCAGTACTTC. It is translated as CASSLPPTGYEQYF.

This clonotype was counted between two and nine times. This chain uses TRBV29-1 with TRBJ2-1; D call uncertain. The germline gives CDR1 SQVTM, CDR2 ANQGSEA. V was pared by 3 bases and J by 0 bases, with 9 bases between. The CDR3 totals 14 residues. The CDR3 sequence is CSVELGFSYNEQFF. The CDR3 DNA follows: TGCAGCGTTGAGTTGGGTTTCTCCTACAATGAGCAGTTCTTC.

This clonotype has a count of ten or more. V is TRBV3-1 and J is TRBJ1-4, with a tentative D call TRBD1 (6 bases). The CDR3 has 15 residues. Looked up from germline, CDR1 is LGHDT and CDR2 is YNNKEL (reference sequence). Trimming removed 4 bases at V and 5 bases at J, with 14 bases between. The CDR3 loop reads CASSLPGHPNEKLFF. For the CDR3, the DNA is TGTGCCAGCAGCCTACCGGGACATCCGAATGAAAAACTGTTTTTT.

This chain joins TRBV2 and TRBJ1-2, with no clear D. The CDR3 has 14 amino acids. Germline lookup yields CDR1 SNHLY and CDR2 FYNNEI. The germline V and J ends were trimmed by 2 bases and 8 bases, with 15 bases remaining between them. This CDR3 is CASSENPWAVGYTF. CDR3 DNA sequence: TGTGCCAGCAGTGAAAATCCCTGGGCGGTCGGCTACACCTTC.

CDR3 sequence: CASSPGTAGNEKLFF. In DNA, the CDR3 is TGTGCCAGCAGTCCCGGGACAGCAGGTAATGAAAAACTGTTTTTT. The chain carries TRBV12-3 or TRBV12-4 and TRBJ1-4; 7 nucleotides match TRBD1. The CDR3 loop spans 15 amino acids. V shed 5 bases, J shed 4 bases, and the junction held 7 bases outside the gene matches.

This clonotype showed up just a few times. V is TRBV5-1 and J is TRBJ2-7; 11 nucleotides agree with TRBD1. This CDR3 comprises 15 residues. V was clipped by 4 bases and J by 6 bases; unmatched bases: 9. The germline V gene has CDR1 SGHRS and CDR2 YFSETQ. CDR3 in DNA: TGCGCCAGCAGCCCTTGGCCGGGACAGGGGGTCGAGCAGTACTTC. Residues: CASSPWPGQGVEQYF.

This clonotype appeared many times. The chain carries TRBV14 and TRBJ1-1; D is undetermined. V was trimmed by 1 base and J by 0 bases, leaving 9 bases between them. Germline V gene data show CDR1 as SGHDN and CDR2 as FVKESK. The CDR3 sequence is 15 residues long. CDR3 coding DNA: TGTGCCAGCAGCCAAGTAGGAGCTGTGAACACTGAAGCTTTCTTT. Encoded protein: CASSQVGAVNTEAFF.

This clonotype was counted only a few times. A read error may explain this, as a much larger clone is one base away. The chain links TRBV5-1 to TRBJ1-1; D unclear. The germline CDR1 and CDR2 sequences are SGHRS and YFSETQ. The CDR3 runs 13 residues. CDR3 sequence: CASSERVNTEAFF. The CDR3 DNA reads as TGTGCCAGCAGCGAGAGGGTGAACACTGAAGCTTTCTTT.